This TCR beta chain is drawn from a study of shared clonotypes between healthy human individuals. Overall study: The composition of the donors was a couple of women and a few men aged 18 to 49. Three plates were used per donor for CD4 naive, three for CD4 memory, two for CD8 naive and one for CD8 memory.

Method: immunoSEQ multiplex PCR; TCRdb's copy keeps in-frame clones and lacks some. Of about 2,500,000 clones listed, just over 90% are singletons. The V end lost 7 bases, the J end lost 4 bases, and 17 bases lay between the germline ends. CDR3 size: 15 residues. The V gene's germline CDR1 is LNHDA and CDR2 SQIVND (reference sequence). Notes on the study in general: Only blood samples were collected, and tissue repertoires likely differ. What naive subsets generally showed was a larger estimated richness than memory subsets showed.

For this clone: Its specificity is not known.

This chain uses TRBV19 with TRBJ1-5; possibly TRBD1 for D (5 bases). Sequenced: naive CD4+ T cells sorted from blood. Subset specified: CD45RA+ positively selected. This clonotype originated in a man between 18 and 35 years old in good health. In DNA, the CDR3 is TGTGCCAGTACGACTATTGAGGGGTCGAATCAGCCCCAGCATTTT. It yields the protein CASTTIEGSNQPQHF.